This T cell receptor (beta chain) was profiled in a study of monozygotic twins with inflammatory bowel disease. TCRdb reprocessed the 5' RACE reads and stores each CDR3 protein as one record, lacking DNA. The sample includes approximately 40,000 distinct CDR3 sequences. The CDR3 covers 12 residues. CDR1 and CDR2 from the germline V gene are SNHLY and FYNNEI. Study-level points and caveats: Among IBD patients, fewer clonotypes were shared with others than among healthy twins, especially with disease activity.

On this clonotype itself: Its antigen is undetermined.

Sequenced input: blood. The genes are TRBV2 and TRBJ2-3. The receptor's source is a human donor with ulcerative colitis or Crohn's disease, or a healthy co-twin of an affected twin (not recorded which). CDR3 amino acids: CASGRTKDTQYF.